This record looks at one TCR beta chain sequence and its context. Antigen unknown. This entry comes from a study of vaccination effects on CD4 cells after COVID-19. Findings and limits, study-wide: Clones from infection and from vaccination both contracted markedly late after vaccination. No early post-infection timepoints were available in the study, which also included few convalescent patients.

V lost 5 bases to trimming and J lost 6 bases; unmatched junction nucleotides: 11. Germline V gene lookup returns CDR1 ENHRY and CDR2 SYGVKD. The CDR3 consists of 15 residues. This table comes from immunoSEQ multiplex PCR, and its TCRdb copy is limited to in-frame clones, with some not included. The sample consists of about 65,000 clones, approximately 79% of them appearing once. Within the ViraFEST assay, antigen-specific CD4+ T cells underwent expansion with viral peptide pools prior to sequencing. Subsequent to roughly 9 days of culture, CD4+ T cells were isolated. None of the vaccinated had previously contracted SARS-CoV-2, and their nucleocapsid antibodies tested negative.

Source: CD4+ T cells from PBMCs cultured with HCoV-NL63 spike peptides, taken before COVID-19 vaccination. This sequence originates from a human donor who received a COVID-19 vaccine. This chain uses TRBV10-3 with TRBJ2-3; 7 bases match TRBD2. The CDR3 DNA reads as TGTGCCATCAGTCCGGTCGGGACTACCGACGATACGCAGTATTTT. This translates into CAISPVGTTDDTQYF.